A selection of T cell receptor beta chains follows, all from one sample in a study of T cell responses to AZD1222 COVID-19 vaccine. Method: immunoSEQ multiplex PCR; TCRdb's copy keeps in-frame clones and lacks some. The sample consists of tens of thousands of clones, around 80% of them appearing once. Sequenced material: peripheral blood, taken 28 days after the second AZD1222 dose. These receptors came from an adult who received the AZD1222 COVID-19 vaccine. Both conserved end residues are part of each CDR3. The D gene is left open where the match is weak. Size values are once, few and many counts, or a class for expanded clones, and some rows have none.

>TRBV27|TRBJ1-2|.|.
TGTGCCAGCAGTTTAGGGGGTTCCTCTAACTATGGCTACACCTTC
CASSLGGSSNYGYTF
>TRBV7-8|TRBJ2-7|.|TRBD1
TGTGCCAGCAGCTTTGGGACAGGGGGGAGCTCCTACGAGCAGTACTTC
CASSFGTGGSSYEQYF
>TRBV6-1|TRBJ1-2|.|.
TGTGCCAGCAGTGAAGAGGTACAGGGCTATGGCTACACCTTC
CASSEEVQGYGYTF
>TRBV7-8|TRBJ2-7|.|.
TGTGCCAGCAGCTTAGAGGGGCAGGGCGAGCAGTACTTC
CASSLEGQGEQYF
>TRBV12-5|TRBJ1-6|.|TRBD1
TGTGCTAGTGGTGGGGACAGTAGCCCCTATAATTCACCCCTCCACTTT
CASGGDSSPYNSPLHF
>TRBV7-3|TRBJ2-4|.|TRBD2
TGTGCCAGCAGCCCTCAAGGCGGGGGGCAGTGGGACATTCAGTACTTC
CASSPQGGGQWDIQYF
>TRBV5-1|TRBJ1-1|.|.
TGCGCCAGCAGCTTGGGTTCAGGGCTGAACACTGAAGCTTTCTTT
CASSLGSGLNTEAFF
>TRBV6-2/TRBV6-3|TRBJ1-1|.|TRBD1
TGTGCCAGCAGTCCCCACGGGACAGGGGTCGGGAACACTGAAGCTTTCTTT
CASSPHGTGVGNTEAFF
>TRBV7-2|TRBJ2-1|.|TRBD2
TGTGCCAGCAGCTCGCAGCGGGGGGGATACAATGAGCAGTTCTTC
CASSSQRGGYNEQFF
>TRBV6-5|TRBJ2-2|.|.
TGTGCCAGCACCACCCGACCGGTGGAGACCGGGGAGCTGTTTTTT
CASTTRPVETGELFF
>TRBV12-3/TRBV12-4|TRBJ1-6|few|.
TGTGCCAGCAGTTTAAGGACAATCGGGACCCTCCACTTT
CASSLRTIGTLHF
>TRBV5-1|TRBJ1-3|.|.
TGCGCCAGCAGCCCGGGAAACTTACAGCTCACAAGAGGAAACACCATATATTTT
CASSPGNLQLTRGNTIYF
>TRBV7-2|TRBJ2-1|.|TRBD2
TGTGCCAGCAGCCCTTGGGCGGGGGGGGATGAGCAGTTCTTC
CASSPWAGGDEQFF
>TRBV30|TRBJ1-5|few|.
TGTGCCTGGGGGGGACGGAGCAATCAGCCCCAGCATTTT
CAWGGRSNQPQHF
>TRBV5-8|TRBJ2-1|.|TRBD1
TGTGCCAGCAGCTTGGGTACAGGGGGCTTCTACAATGAGCAGTTCTTC
CASSLGTGGFYNEQFF
>TRBV28|TRBJ2-7|.|TRBD1
TGTGCCAGCAGTACCCCCACAGGGGCGAAACCTAACGAGCAGTACTTC
CASSTPTGAKPNEQYF
>TRBV5-1|TRBJ1-4|.|.
TGCGCCAGCAGCTTGGAAGGGGATGGTGAAAAACTGTTTTTT
CASSLEGDGEKLFF
>TRBV27|TRBJ1-2|once|.
TGTGCCAGCAGCTCCTTATGGGAGGTCGACTATGGCTACACCTTC
CASSSLWEVDYGYTF
>TRBV30|TRBJ1-4|.|.
TGTGCCTGGAGTTTAGGGGAAAAACTGTTTTTT
CAWSLGEKLFF
>TRBV6-5|TRBJ2-3|.|.
TGTGCCAGCACCGGGGGTAGCACAGATACGCAGTATTTT
CASTGGSTDTQYF
>TRBV2|TRBJ2-5|.|TRBD1
TGTGCCAGCAGCGAGACAGGGGGCCCGTCGATGTCCCAGTACTTC
CASSETGGPSMSQYF
>TRBV4-1|TRBJ1-2|few|.
TGCGCCAGCAGCCAAGATGACAGAGAAATCTATGGCTACACCTTC
CASSQDDREIYGYTF
>TRBV4-2|TRBJ1-2|.|.
TGTGCCAGCAGCCAAGCCCCCCCACAGGGCCACTATGGCTACACCTTC
CASSQAPPQGHYGYTF
>TRBV24-1|TRBJ2-7|once|.
TGTGCCACCAGTGATCCCGCGACAGGCTCCTACGAGCAGTACTTC
CATSDPATGSYEQYF
>TRBV11-3|TRBJ2-7|few|.
TGTGCCAGCAGCTCCGGAGACAGGAATAACCCCTACGAGCAGTACTTC
CASSSGDRNNPYEQYF
>TRBV6-1|TRBJ2-2|.|.
TGTGCCAGCAGTGAAGTAGGGGGGCCTCCCGGGGAGCTGTTTTTT
CASSEVGGPPGELFF
>TRBV2|TRBJ1-1|.|.
TGTGCCAGCAGACGGACAGTGGCCACTGAAGCTTTCTTT
CASRRTVATEAFF
>TRBV6-5|TRBJ2-7|once|TRBD1
TGTGCCAGCAGGGGGACAGGGAGCTCCTACGAGCAGTACTTC
CASRGTGSSYEQYF
>TRBV5-1|TRBJ1-1|.|.
TGCGCCAGCAGGGCGCCCGGGGGTGTCTTGAACACTGAAGCTTTCTTT
CASRAPGGVLNTEAFF
>TRBV7-9|TRBJ1-3|.|TRBD1
TGTGCCAGCAGCTCAGACATTGGGACAGGGGGAAACACCATATATTTT
CASSSDIGTGGNTIYF
>TRBV7-6|TRBJ2-2|.|.
TGTGCCAGCAGCTTTGGAGACGGGGAGCTGTTTTTT
CASSFGDGELFF
>TRBV7-6|TRBJ1-3|few|.
TGTGCCAGCAGCTCCCGTGGGGGAACTGGAAACACCATATATTTT
CASSSRGGTGNTIYF
>TRBV10-3|TRBJ2-2|.|.
TGTGCCGTCGGAGCCGGGACAAGGAACACCGGGGAGCTGTTTTTT
CAVGAGTRNTGELFF
>TRBV7-2|TRBJ2-7|.|.
TGTGCCAGCAGCTTAGCGGCCGGGGCCTCCTACGAGCAGTACTTC
CASSLAAGASYEQYF
>TRBV5-6|TRBJ1-2|.|.
TGTGCCAGCAGCTTGGACGGGAGGTTCGGTGGCTACACCTTC
CASSLDGRFGGYTF
>TRBV5-4|TRBJ1-1|few|.
TGTGCCAGCAGTCCGGTGGGGCAGAACACTGAAGCTTTCTTT
CASSPVGQNTEAFF
>TRBV29-1|TRBJ1-4|.|TRBD1
TGCAGCGTTTCACAGGGGATTGGTAATGAAAAACTGTTTTTT
CSVSQGIGNEKLFF
>TRBV5-4|TRBJ2-4|.|TRBD2
TGTGCCAGCAGTCCCGGGGGGGGCCCCCAGGGAGGAATTCAGTACTTC
CASSPGGGPQGGIQYF
>TRBV11-2|TRBJ2-5|.|.
TGTGCCAGCAGTCGGGCGTCCGGGACTTTGAGGGGAGAGACCCAGTACTTC
CASSRASGTLRGETQYF
>TRBV28|TRBJ1-2|.|.
TGTGCCAGCAGTTTATACTCCCCGGATGGCTACACCTTC
CASSLYSPDGYTF
>TRBV7-2|TRBJ2-3|.|.
TGTGCCAGCAGCCAGGGACTTGCGCAGGGAGATACGCAGTATTTT
CASSQGLAQGDTQYF
>TRBV27|TRBJ2-1|.|TRBD1
TGTGCCAGCAGTCCCAGGACAGGGAGCTACAATGAGCAGTTCTTC
CASSPRTGSYNEQFF
>TRBV3-1/TRBV3-2|TRBJ2-2|.|.
TGTGCCAGCAGCCAAGGAGCACAGAGGGAGCTGTTTTTT
CASSQGAQRELFF